This passage covers 7 T cell receptor beta chains from one sample sequenced in a study of neoadjuvant anti-PD-1 for oral cavity cancer. Indicated time point: after neoadjuvant nivolumab, at surgical resection. Assay used: immunoSEQ multiplex PCR; TCRdb lists only in-frame clones, some missing. Of 9,500 to 15,000 clones in the sample, 70% to 75% were seen once. This material consisted of PBMCs, taken after nivolumab (anti-PD-1) treatment. Receptors originate from a person between 35 and 79 years old with oral cavity squamous cell carcinoma.

This sequence joins TRBV30 and TRBJ1-2; D perhaps matches TRBD1 (6 bases). The CDR3 length is 13 residues. CDR1 and CDR2 from the germline V gene are GTSNPN and SVGIG (reference sequence). Trimming shortened V by 4 bases and J by 5 bases, and 14 bases separated the two germline ends. CDR3 in amino acids: CAWNGGAGYGYTF. The CDR3 DNA sequence: TGTGCCTGGAATGGGGGGGCGGGTTATGGCTACACCTTC.

The gene calls are TRBV6-1 and TRBJ2-3, with 14 bases identical to TRBD2. The germline CDR1 and CDR2 sequences are MNHNS and SASEGT. The V gene end was trimmed by 4 bases and the J gene end by 8 bases; junction bases not matched to a gene: 5. The CDR3 loop spans 15 amino acids. CDR3 loop: CASSGGLAGGGTQYF. DNA for the CDR3: TGTGCCAGCAGTGGCGGACTAGCGGGGGGAGGTACGCAGTATTTT.

This clone was picked up one time. The CDR3 protein is CASSHPPGQGANGYTF. The CDR3 region has the DNA TGTGCCAGCAGCCATCCCCCGGGACAGGGGGCGAATGGCTACACCTTC. The J gene is TRBJ1-2, the V gene TRBV5-4; 12 bases are a match to TRBD1. CDR3 length equals 16 residues. Germline values: CDR1 SGHNT, CDR2 YYREEE (reference sequence). Losses at the gene ends were 4 bases for V and 6 bases for J; bases not matched to a gene: 10.

The chain combines TRBV7-8 with TRBJ1-4; D is uncertain. Germline CDR1 SGHVS, CDR2 FQNEAQ. This CDR3 region has 15 residues. V lost 5 bases and J 3 bases, leaving 13 bases between the germline ends. In nucleotides, the CDR3 is TGTGCCAGCAGCACTTACCGGACCCCTAATGAAAAACTGTTTTTT. Its protein is CASSTYRTPNEKLFF.

V is TRBV27 and J is TRBJ2-5, with TRBD1 matching 8 bases. Germline loops: CDR1 MNHEY, CDR2 SMNVEV (reference sequence). The V gene end was trimmed by 6 bases and the J gene end by 4 bases; junction bases not matched to a gene: 7. The CDR3 sequence is 14 residues long. CDR3 protein: CASSFGQGGETQYF. CDR3 DNA sequence: TGTGCCAGCAGCTTCGGACAGGGTGGAGAGACCCAGTACTTC.

This chain joins TRBV27 and TRBJ2-7, with 9 nucleotides matching TRBD1. The CDR3 runs 14 residues. J lost 3 bases, V lost 3 bases, and 3 bases had no gene match. Per the germline V gene, CDR1 is MNHEY and CDR2 is SMNVEV (reference sequence). This CDR3 is CASSFGTGLYEQYF. In DNA, the CDR3 is TGTGCCAGCAGTTTTGGGACAGGGCTCTACGAGCAGTACTTC.

The rearrangement uses TRBV5-1 and TRBJ2-5, with 10 positions matching TRBD2. The CDR3 runs to 13 residues. Germline V lookup: CDR1 SGHRS, CDR2 YFSETQ. Trimming at V came to 3 bases and at J to 5 bases, leaving 1 base not matched to a gene. The CDR3 bases are TGCGCCAGCAGCTCTAGCGGGAGCGAGACCCAGTACTTC. Its translation is CASSSSGSETQYF.